A selection of T cell receptor beta chains follows, all from one sample in a study of blood T cell repertoires in COVID-19. The method was immunoSEQ multiplex PCR; TCRdb's version includes in-frame clones alone and lacks a portion of them. Here the sample spans 90,000 to 110,000 clones, nearly 85% being singletons. Sequencing was performed on peripheral blood. These TCRs come from a woman in her 50s with acute or convalescent COVID-19. The CDR3 runs from the conserved cysteine through the conserved F or W. D genes are given only for firm matches. Some rows mark clone size as missing; the rest say once, few, many or name a class of expanded clone.

j_call v_call d_call clone_size cdr3_aa cdr3_nt
TRBJ1-1 TRBV5-1 . . CASSSPEANPMNTEAFF TGCGCCAGCAGCTCACCAGAGGCCAATCCCATGAACACTGAAGCTTTCTTT
TRBJ1-5 TRBV19 . . CASSTRAGATVLPQHF TGTGCCAGTAGTACCCGGGCAGGGGCTACCGTTCTGCCCCAGCATTTT
TRBJ2-3 TRBV19 TRBD2 . CASIPGGLAGTDTQYF TGTGCCAGTATCCCTGGGGGACTAGCGGGCACAGATACGCAGTATTTT
TRBJ1-3 TRBV23-1 . . CASTKSGGNTIYF TGCGCCAGCACCAAGTCGGGGGGAAACACCATATATTTT
TRBJ1-1 TRBV3-1/TRBV3-2 . . CASSPTGGLTEAFF TGTGCCAGCAGCCCCACGGGTGGCCTCACTGAAGCTTTCTTT
TRBJ1-2 TRBV7-2 . . CASSLVATVGGYTF TGTGCCAGCAGCTTAGTGGCGACAGTCGGGGGCTACACCTTC
TRBJ2-7 TRBV5-6 . . CASTPLGADLYEQYF TGTGCCAGCACGCCTCTGGGGGCCGATCTCTACGAGCAGTACTTC
TRBJ2-5 TRBV2 TRBD2 . CASSTSAEETQYF TGTGCCAGCAGCACTAGCGCTGAAGAGACCCAGTACTTC
TRBJ1-4 TRBV19 TRBD1 once CASATRDRWNEKLFF TGTGCCAGTGCAACTAGGGACAGATGGAATGAAAAACTGTTTTTT
TRBJ1-1 TRBV5-1 . . CASSVGTNTEAFF TGCGCCAGCAGCGTTGGCACAAACACTGAAGCTTTCTTT
TRBJ1-2 TRBV5-1 TRBD1 . CASSSRTGDYGYTF TGCGCCAGCAGCTCCAGGACAGGGGACTATGGCTACACCTTC
TRBJ1-1 TRBV7-9 TRBD1 . CASSSGQAKNTEAFF TGTGCCAGCAGCTCCGGACAGGCGAAGAACACTGAAGCTTTCTTT
TRBJ2-5 TRBV2 TRBD1 . CASSAPTGMGETQYF TGTGCCAGCAGTGCCCCGACAGGGATGGGGGAGACCCAGTACTTC